This T cell receptor beta chain was captured in a study of T cells in Graves' hyperthyroidism and ophthalmopathy. V was trimmed by 2 bases and J by 4 bases, leaving 11 bases between them. The CDR3 totals 14 residues. Germline lookup yields CDR1 MNHEY and CDR2 SMNVEV (reference sequence). This clonotype was picked up a small number of times. The target antigen is unknown. Study-wide results and limits: Prediction of ophthalmopathy progression came a median around 6.5 months pre-onset.

Patients aged 18 to 65 had newly diagnosed hyperthyroidism lasting under 2 months. Exclusion of patients followed from uncontrolled infection, other autoimmune disease, pregnancy or lactation. TCR beta CDR3 regions were amplified from RNA transcripts. The HTBI primer set served for first-round RT-PCR of the TCR CDR3. A single record per CDR3 protein comes from TCRdb applying MiXCR to the multiplex PCR reads. The table shows some 700,000 distinct CDR3 sequences, with 17% occurring only once. The J gene is TRBJ1-2, the V gene TRBV27; tentative D call: TRBD1 (5 bases). The clonotype was recovered from a man aged 50 to 59 with Graves' hyperthyroidism. The sequenced sample was blood. The CDR3 sequence: CASSLQGRGYGYTF. CDR3 coding DNA: TGTGCCAGCAGTTTACAGGGAAGAGGCTATGGCTACACCTTC.